The 16 T cell receptor beta chains below all came from one sample that was sequenced in a study of blood T cell repertoires in COVID-19. Profiling relied on immunoSEQ multiplex PCR, and the TCRdb table lists in-frame clones only, not all of them. The sample records 200,000 or so clones, 86% being singletons. Sequencing was carried out using peripheral blood. The receptors come from a woman aged 70-85 years with acute or convalescent COVID-19.

This chain connects TRBV7-8 to TRBJ2-1, with 8 bases lining up with TRBD1. The CDR3 length is 16 residues. Germline CDR1 reads SGHVS; CDR2 reads FQNEAQ. Trimming cost V 1 base and J 1 base; bases outside gene matches: 3. The CDR3 DNA follows: TGTGCCAGCAGCTTAGGGGGACAGGTGTCCTACAATGAGCAGTTCTTC. Its translation: CASSLGGQVSYNEQFF.

This clone was observed once. The genes are TRBV28 and TRBJ2-7; D ambiguous. This CDR3 spans 12 amino acids. CDR1 and CDR2 from the germline V gene are MDHEN and SYDVKM. Trimming cost V 8 bases and J 4 bases, with 12 bases left between them. The CDR3 DNA reads TGTGCCAGCGGGCCCTTGAGTTACGAGCAGTACTTC. Amino acid sequence: CASGPLSYEQYF.

The CDR3 region is CASTVIAGNTIYF. The DNA of the CDR3 is TGTGCCAGCACAGTTATTGCAGGAAACACCATATATTTT. This rearrangement joins TRBV2 to TRBJ1-3; no clear D gene. Trimming took off 7 bases at V and 4 bases at J, with 11 bases between the two ends. The V gene's germline CDR1 is SNHLY and CDR2 FYNNEI. CDR3 length equals 13 residues.

This clone was seen a single time. V is TRBV18 and J is TRBJ1-4; 9 positions agree with TRBD1. This CDR3 contains 15 residues. The J segment lost 4 bases and the V segment lost 2 bases, leaving 2 bases of the junction unmatched. The germline V gene encodes CDR1 KGHSH and CDR2 LQKENI. The chain's CDR3 is CASSPRQGDNEKLFF. The CDR3 DNA reads TGTGCCAGCTCACCAAGACAGGGGGATAATGAAAAACTGTTTTTT.

This chain joins TRBV5-6 and TRBJ1-2, with 7 bases that match TRBD1. After removal of 4 bases from V and 2 bases from J, the junction contained 5 bases not matched to a gene. This CDR3 is 14 amino acids long. Germline V CDR1 and CDR2: SGHDT, YYEEEE. The CDR3 sequence: CASSPTGRNYGYTF. CDR3 DNA: TGTGCCAGCAGCCCGACAGGGAGGAACTATGGCTACACCTTC.

This clone was seen only once. The genes are TRBV18 and TRBJ1-5; unclear D gene. This CDR3 is built from 15 residues. CDR1 is KGHSH and CDR2 is LQKENI in the germline V gene. V lost 2 bases and J lost 2, with 10 bases in between. Here the CDR3 DNA reads TGTGCCAGCTCACCAACCCACATCGGCAATCAGCCCCAGCATTTT. Translated, it gives CASSPTHIGNQPQHF.

CDR3 loop: CASSWGAGGIYTDTQYF. In nucleotides, the CDR3 is TGTGCCAGCAGCTGGGGCGCGGGAGGGATCTACACAGATACGCAGTATTTT. This chain connects TRBV7-3 to TRBJ2-3; 9 bases fit TRBD2. CDR3 size: 17 residues. After removal of 4 bases from V and 2 bases from J, the junction contained 10 bases not matched to a gene. Germline V gene lookup returns CDR1 SGHTA and CDR2 FQGTGA.

Only one count was recorded for this clone. The chain couples TRBV11-2 to TRBJ2-2; tentatively, D is TRBD2 (7 bases). CDR3 length equals 15 residues. V dropped 4 bases and J dropped 4 bases, with 13 bases sitting between them. The V gene's germline CDR1 is SGHAT and CDR2 FQNNGV. Here the CDR3 DNA reads TGTGCCAGCAGCTGGGTGGGAGGGGGCACCGGGGAGCTGTTTTTT. Translating gives CASSWVGGGTGELFF.

The chain links TRBV19 to TRBJ1-1; the D is unclear. With 7 bases removed from V and 4 bases from J, the gap between germline ends came to 16 bases. This CDR3 is 14 amino acids long. Looked up from germline, CDR1 is LNHDA and CDR2 is SQIVND (reference sequence). CDR3 DNA: TGTGCCAGTATGGACGGGCCGGGGAGCACTGAAGCTTTCTTT. Translation: CASMDGPGSTEAFF. Using reference TRBV19 and TRBJ1-1 for the parts outside the CDR3, the full variable domain is DGGITQSPKYLFRKEGQNVTLSCEQNLNHDAMYWYRQDPGQGLRLIYYSQIVNDFQKGDIAEGYSVSREKKESFPLTVTSAQKNPTAFYLCASMDGPGSTEAFFGQGTRLTVV.

CDR3 sequence (DNA): TGTGCTAGTGGTTCCATTGGTCCGGGCGAGCAGTACTTC. Translating gives CASGSIGPGEQYF. This sequence joins TRBV12-5 and TRBJ2-7; D not certain. Germline loops: CDR1 LGHNT, CDR2 FRNRAP. V lost 4 bases to trimming and J lost 6 bases, with 13 bases between them. The CDR3 sequence is 13 residues long.

V gene TRBV5-6 combines with J gene TRBJ1-2; possibly TRBD1 for D (6 bases). The CDR3 runs to 14 residues. V was clipped by 0 bases and J by 5 bases, with 11 bases between them. CDR1 SGHDT and CDR2 YYEEEE come from the germline V gene. CDR3 in amino acids: CASSLGTASYGYTF. DNA of the CDR3: TGTGCCAGCAGCTTGGGGACAGCCTCTTATGGCTACACCTTC. Full variable domain (remainder filled in from reference TRBV5-6 and TRBJ1-2): DAGVTQSPTHLIKTRGQQVTLRCSPKSGHDTVSWYQQALGQGPQFIFQYYEEEERQRGNFPDRFSGHQFPNYSSELNVNALLLGDSALYLCASSLGTASYGYTFGSGTRLTVV.

The genes are TRBV6-1 and TRBJ1-5, with D hard to call. The CDR3 totals 15 residues. The germline gives CDR1 MNHNS, CDR2 SASEGT. The V and J ends lost 3 bases and 4 bases respectively, with 13 bases between them. Here the CDR3 reads CASSDSGGGNQPQHF. The CDR3, as DNA: TGTGCCAGCAGTGATAGCGGCGGTGGAAATCAGCCCCAGCATTTT.

This clone was seen a single time. This sample includes further DNA sequences coding for the same CDR3. The chain joins TRBV5-1 to TRBJ2-7, with TRBD2 as a possible D gene (6 bases). Trimming shortened V by 3 bases and J by 6 bases, and 10 bases separated the two germline ends. The CDR3 is made up of 12 amino acids. The V gene's germline CDR1 is SGHRS and CDR2 YFSETQ. The CDR3 DNA reads TGCGCCAGCAGCTCCTCGGGGGTCGAGCAGTACTTC. Its translation is CASSSSGVEQYF.

Remarks on this clone: The same CDR3 can be traced to other DNA sequences in this sample. This CDR3 is CASSQAGADTQYF. The CDR3 nucleotides are TGCGCCAGCAGCCAAGCAGGGGCAGATACGCAGTATTTT. V is TRBV4-3 and J is TRBJ2-3, with a tentative D call TRBD1 (6 bases). This CDR3 is built from 13 residues. Germline V CDR1 and CDR2: LGHNA, YSLEER. Trimming shortened V by 1 base and J by 4 bases, and 6 bases separated the two germline ends.

The chain carries TRBV18 and TRBJ1-5, with 7 bases identical to TRBD1. The CDR3 has 16 amino acids. V trimming: 4 bases; J trimming: 0 bases; junction bases outside the gene matches: 6. CDR1 is KGHSH, CDR2 LQKENI, per germline. CDR3 in DNA: TGTGCCAGCTCACTCGGGACAGCCGATAGCAATCAGCCCCAGCATTTT. It translates to CASSLGTADSNQPQHF.

The J gene is TRBJ2-3, the V gene TRBV5-1; 12 nucleotides agree with TRBD2. V lost 4 bases and J lost 6; bases outside the gene matches: 9. The CDR3 loop spans 16 amino acids. Germline lookup yields CDR1 SGHRS and CDR2 YFSETQ. The CDR3 loop is CASSIASGGAGDTQYF. For the CDR3, the DNA is TGCGCCAGCAGCATCGCTAGCGGGGGGGCCGGGGATACGCAGTATTTT.